The present TCR beta chain was sequenced within a study of T-cell memory formation after mild COVID-19. The CDR3 runs 15 residues. Germline V gives CDR1 SNHLY, CDR2 FYNNEI. After removal of 11 bases from V and 4 bases from J, the junction contained 14 bases not matched to a gene. Only a few counts were recorded for this clonotype. Its target is not known. In TCRdb, the 5' RACE reads were re-called with MiXCR into one record per CDR3 protein. This sample has over 40,000 distinct CDR3 sequences, with 12% found just once. Findings of the study overall: Whereas later expanders leaned CD4+, clones contracting day 15 to 85 showed a balanced CD4/CD8 makeup.

The source material was PBMCs or a T cell subset sorted from them (not recorded which). This rearrangement joins TRBV2 to TRBJ2-3; 8 bases map to TRBD1. The receptor was derived from a man aged 18 to 30 who had mild COVID-19 (a few samples of this study predate the infection). Cell type and time point are not known. The CDR3: CAGTTGQVLPDTQYF. CDR3 nucleotide sequence: TGTGCCGGTACCACGGGACAGGTGCTTCCAGATACGCAGTATTTT.